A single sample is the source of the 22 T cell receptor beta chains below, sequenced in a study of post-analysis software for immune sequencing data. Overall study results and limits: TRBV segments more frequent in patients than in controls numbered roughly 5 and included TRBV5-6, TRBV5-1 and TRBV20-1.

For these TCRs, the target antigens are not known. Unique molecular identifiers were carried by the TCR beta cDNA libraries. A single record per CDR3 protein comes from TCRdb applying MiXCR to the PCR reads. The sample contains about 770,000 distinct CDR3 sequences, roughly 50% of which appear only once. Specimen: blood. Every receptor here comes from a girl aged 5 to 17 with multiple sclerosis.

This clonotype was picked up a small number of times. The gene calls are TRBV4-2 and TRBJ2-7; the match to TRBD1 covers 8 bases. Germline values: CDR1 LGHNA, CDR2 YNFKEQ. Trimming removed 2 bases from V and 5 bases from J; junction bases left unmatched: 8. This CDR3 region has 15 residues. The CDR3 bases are TGTGCCAGCAGCCAAACCCCCGACAGGGGTCACGAGCAGTACTTC. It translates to CASSQTPDRGHEQYF.

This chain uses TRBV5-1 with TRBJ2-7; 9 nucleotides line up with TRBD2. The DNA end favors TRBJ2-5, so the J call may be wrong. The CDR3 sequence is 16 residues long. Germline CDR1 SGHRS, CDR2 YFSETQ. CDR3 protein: CASRFFSGSPEETQYF. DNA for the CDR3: TGCGCCAGCAGATTTTTTAGCGGGAGCCCGGAAGAGACCCAGTACTTC.

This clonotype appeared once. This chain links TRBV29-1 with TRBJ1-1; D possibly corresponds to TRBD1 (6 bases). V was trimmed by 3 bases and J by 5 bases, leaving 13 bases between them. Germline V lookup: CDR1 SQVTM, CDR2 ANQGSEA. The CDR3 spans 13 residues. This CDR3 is CSVDRGGGTEAFF. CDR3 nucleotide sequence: TGCAGCGTTGATCGAGGGGGAGGGACTGAAGCTTTCTTT.

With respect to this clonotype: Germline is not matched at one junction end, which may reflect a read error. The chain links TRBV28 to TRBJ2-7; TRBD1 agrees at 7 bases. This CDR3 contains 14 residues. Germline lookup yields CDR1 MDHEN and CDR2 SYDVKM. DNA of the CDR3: TGTGTCAGCACCGCACGGGACAGTTCCTACGAGCAGTACTTC. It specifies CVSTARDSSYEQYF.

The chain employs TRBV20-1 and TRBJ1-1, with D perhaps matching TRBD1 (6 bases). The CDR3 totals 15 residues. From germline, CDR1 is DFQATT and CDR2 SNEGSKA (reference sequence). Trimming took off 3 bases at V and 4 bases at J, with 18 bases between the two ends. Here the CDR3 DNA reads TGCAGTGCTAGCCTCGGGACACGCTGGGGCACTGAAGCTTTCTTT. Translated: CSASLGTRWGTEAFF.

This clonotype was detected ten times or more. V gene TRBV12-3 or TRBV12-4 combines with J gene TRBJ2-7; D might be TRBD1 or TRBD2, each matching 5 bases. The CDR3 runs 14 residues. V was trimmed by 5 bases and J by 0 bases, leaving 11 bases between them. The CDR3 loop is CASSSRDGSYEQYF. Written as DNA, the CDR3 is TGTGCCAGCAGTAGCCGGGACGGCTCCTACGAGCAGTACTTC.

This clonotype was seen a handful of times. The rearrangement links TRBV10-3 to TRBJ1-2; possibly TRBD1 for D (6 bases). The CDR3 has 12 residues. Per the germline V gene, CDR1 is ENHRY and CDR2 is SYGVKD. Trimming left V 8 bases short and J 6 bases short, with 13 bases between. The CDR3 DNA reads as TGTGCCATCGCCCCCCCAGGGGATGGCTACACCTTC. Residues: CAIAPPGDGYTF.

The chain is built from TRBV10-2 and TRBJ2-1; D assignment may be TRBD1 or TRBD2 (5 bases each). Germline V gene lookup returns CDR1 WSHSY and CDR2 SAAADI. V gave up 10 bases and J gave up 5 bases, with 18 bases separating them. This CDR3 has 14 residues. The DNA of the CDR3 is TGCGCCACCATTGGGGGAGCGGCGGACAATGAGCAGTTCTTC. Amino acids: CATIGGAADNEQFF.

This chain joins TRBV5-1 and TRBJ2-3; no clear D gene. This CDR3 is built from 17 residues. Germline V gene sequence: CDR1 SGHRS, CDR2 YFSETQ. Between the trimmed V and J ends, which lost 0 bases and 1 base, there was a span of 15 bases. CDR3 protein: CASSLAIRRPGTDTQYF. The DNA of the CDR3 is TGCGCCAGCAGCTTGGCTATACGGCGTCCCGGCACAGATACGCAGTATTTT.

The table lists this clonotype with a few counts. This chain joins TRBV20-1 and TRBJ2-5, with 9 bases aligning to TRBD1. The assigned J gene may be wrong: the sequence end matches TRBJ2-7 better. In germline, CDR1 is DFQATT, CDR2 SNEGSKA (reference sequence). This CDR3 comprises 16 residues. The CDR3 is CSAREVWDRVFSEQYF. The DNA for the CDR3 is TGCAGTGCTAGAGAAGTCTGGGACAGGGTATTTAGCGAGCAGTACTTC.

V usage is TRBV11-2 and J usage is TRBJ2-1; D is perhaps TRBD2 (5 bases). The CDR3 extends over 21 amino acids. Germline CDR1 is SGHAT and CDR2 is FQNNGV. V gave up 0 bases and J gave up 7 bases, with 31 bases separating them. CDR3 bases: TGTGCCAGCAGCTTAGATCGGGTCGTCAGCGGCATAAACGCTGACCGGAATGAGCAGTTCTTC. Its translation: CASSLDRVVSGINADRNEQFF.

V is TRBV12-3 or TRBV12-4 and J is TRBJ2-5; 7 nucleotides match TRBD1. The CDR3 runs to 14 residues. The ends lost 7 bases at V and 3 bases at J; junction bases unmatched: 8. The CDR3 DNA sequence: TGTGCCAGCAACCCCGGGACAGAAAAAGAGACCCAGTACTTC. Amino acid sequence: CASNPGTEKETQYF.

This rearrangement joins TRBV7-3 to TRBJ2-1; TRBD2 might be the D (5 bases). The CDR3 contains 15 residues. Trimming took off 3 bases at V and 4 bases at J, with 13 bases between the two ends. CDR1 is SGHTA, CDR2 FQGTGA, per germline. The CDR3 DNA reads TGTGCCAGCAGCTTGAGTAGCGAGCCTTACAATGAGCAGTTCTTC. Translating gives CASSLSSEPYNEQFF.

This CDR3 reads CASSYGRWNEKLFF. CDR3 nucleotide sequence: TGTGCCAGCAGTTACGGGCGGTGGAATGAAAAACTGTTTTTT. The chain is built from TRBV6-5 and TRBJ1-4; D gene uncertain. The CDR3 is made up of 14 amino acids. Deletions cut 2 bases from V and 5 bases from J, with 9 bases between. Germline values: CDR1 MNHEY, CDR2 SVGAGI.

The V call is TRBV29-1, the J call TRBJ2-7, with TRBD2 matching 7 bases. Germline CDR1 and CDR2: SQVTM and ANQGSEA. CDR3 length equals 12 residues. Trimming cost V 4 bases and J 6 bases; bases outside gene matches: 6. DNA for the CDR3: TGCAGCGTTGGCGGGAGACTAGGCGAGCAGTACTTC. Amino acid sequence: CSVGGRLGEQYF.

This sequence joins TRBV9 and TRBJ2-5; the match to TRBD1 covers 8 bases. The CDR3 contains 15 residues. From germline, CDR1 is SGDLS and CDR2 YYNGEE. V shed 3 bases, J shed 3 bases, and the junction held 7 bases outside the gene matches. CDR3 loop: CASSDRGTGKETQYF. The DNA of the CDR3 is TGTGCCAGCAGCGATAGAGGGACAGGAAAAGAGACCCAGTACTTC.

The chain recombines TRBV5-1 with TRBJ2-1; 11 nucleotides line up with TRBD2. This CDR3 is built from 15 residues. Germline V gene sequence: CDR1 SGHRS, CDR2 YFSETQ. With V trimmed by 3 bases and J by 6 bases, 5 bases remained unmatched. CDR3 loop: CASSCNSGRGNEQFF. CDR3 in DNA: TGCGCCAGCAGCTGTAATAGCGGGAGGGGCAATGAGCAGTTCTTC.

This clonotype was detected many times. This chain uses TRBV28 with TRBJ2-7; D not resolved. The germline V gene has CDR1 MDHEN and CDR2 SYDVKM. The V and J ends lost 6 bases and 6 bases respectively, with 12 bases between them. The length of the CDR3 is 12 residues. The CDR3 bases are TGTGCCAGCAGCCCTGCCTGGGGCGAGCAGTACTTC. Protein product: CASSPAWGEQYF.

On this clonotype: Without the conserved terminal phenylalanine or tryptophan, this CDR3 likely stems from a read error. The CDR3 nucleotides are TGTGCCAGCAACGGGGGGGAGAATTCACCCCTCCACTGT. Its translation: CASNGGENSPLHC. The chain uses TRBV9 and TRBJ1-6; the D gene is possibly TRBD1 (5 bases). Germline CDR1 reads SGDLS; CDR2 reads YYNGEE. V shed 6 bases and J shed 7 bases, with 11 bases lying between them. The CDR3 contains 13 residues.

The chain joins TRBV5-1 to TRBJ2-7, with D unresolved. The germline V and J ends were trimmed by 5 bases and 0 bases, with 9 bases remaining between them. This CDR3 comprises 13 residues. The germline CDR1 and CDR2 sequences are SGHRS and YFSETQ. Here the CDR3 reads CASRAATSYEQYF. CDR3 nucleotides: TGCGCCAGCAGGGCGGCGACCTCCTACGAGCAGTACTTC. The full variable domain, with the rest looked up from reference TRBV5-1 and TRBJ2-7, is KAGVTQTPRYLIKTRGQQVTLSCSPISGHRSVSWYQQTPGQGLQFLFEYFSETQRNKGNFPGRFSGRQFSNSRSEMNVSTLELGDSALYLCASRAATSYEQYFGPGTRLTVT.

The CDR3 DNA reads as TGTGCCAGCAGTTTATTATCCGGGAGCTCCTATAATTCACCCCTCCACTTT. Translated: CASSLLSGSSYNSPLHF. The rearrangement joins TRBV27 to TRBJ1-6; D gene uncertain. Germline V gene lookup returns CDR1 MNHEY and CDR2 SMNVEV (reference sequence). Trimming took off 1 base at V and 0 bases at J, with 10 bases between the two ends. The CDR3 has 17 residues.

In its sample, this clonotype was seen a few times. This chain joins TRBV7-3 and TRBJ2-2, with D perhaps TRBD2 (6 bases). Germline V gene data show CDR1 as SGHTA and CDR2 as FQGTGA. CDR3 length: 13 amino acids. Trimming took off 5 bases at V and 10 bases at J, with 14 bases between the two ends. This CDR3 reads CASSPMGGAELFF. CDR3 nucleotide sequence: TGTGCCAGCAGCCCCATGGGCGGGGCGGAGCTGTTTTTT.